This TCR beta chain was identified in a study of somatic mutations in cytotoxic T cells in rheumatoid arthritis. Concerning this clone itself: What it recognizes is unknown.

Repertoires were generated with immunoSEQ multiplex PCR, while TCRdb's copy carries only in-frame clones and drops some. This sample has around 19,000 clones, with around 68% found just once. V was clipped by 6 bases and J by 2 bases, with 20 bases between them. From germline, CDR1 is MNHEY and CDR2 SMNVEV (reference sequence). This CDR3 region has 17 residues. Study-wide results and caveats: Each of about an eighth of the roughly 65 patients had a largest CD8+ clone that made up more than 20% of CD8+ cells.

This chain uses TRBV27 with TRBJ2-4; D is perhaps TRBD1 (6 bases). Sequencing was carried out using CD8+ T cells sorted from blood. The origin of this receptor is a man aged 55 to 70 in good health. Here the CDR3 DNA reads TGTGCCAGCAGCATATTCGCTGGGGGCCAAACCAAAAACATTCAGTACTTC. Residues: CASSIFAGGQTKNIQYF.